One sample yielded the 6 T cell receptor beta chains listed below, sequenced in a study of early T cells in non-severe SARS-CoV-2 infection (dated by TCRdb to the early 2020s). Receptor amplification or capture employed 5' RACE. Sequencing was performed on a NextSeq 500. The public reads were reanalyzed by TCRdb: fastp trimming at Q25, MiXCR alignment, in-frame beta chains only. Entries are consolidated by CDR3 protein sequence, retaining the most common genes and DNA. This sample is represented by some 62,000 distinct CDR3 sequences; around 9.9% of them were singletons. The top ten clonotypes cover 1.2% of the sample. The sequencing sample was made of whole blood. The receptors come from an adult who was a healthcare worker with PCR-confirmed SARS-CoV-2 infection or an uninfected control (not recorded which).

This clonotype was detected ten times or more. CDR3 region: CAISDVKGVGDIQYF. The CDR3 coding sequence is TGTGCCATCAGTGACGTCAAGGGTGTTGGGGACATTCAGTACTTC. V gene TRBV10-3 combines with J gene TRBJ2-4, with no clear D. V shed 3 bases and J shed 8 bases, with 17 bases lying between them. This CDR3 spans 15 amino acids. Germline assignment: CDR1 ENHRY and CDR2 SYGVKD.

In this sample, this clonotype turned up a few times. Sequence at one end of the junction differs from germline and may be a read error. This chain connects TRBV5-5 to TRBJ2-2; D is possibly TRBD2 (5 bases). This CDR3 contains 13 residues. From germline, CDR1 is SGHKS and CDR2 YYEKEE (reference sequence). CDR3 sequence reads: CASSFHTTGELFF. CDR3 DNA sequence: TGTGCCAGCAGCTTTCATACCACCGGGGAGCTTTTTTTT.

This clonotype was recorded many times. This chain links TRBV6-1 with TRBJ2-4; D is ambiguous. The CDR3 loop spans 17 amino acids. Germline CDR1 reads MNHNS; CDR2 reads SASEGT. V shed 1 base and J shed 0 bases, with 13 bases lying between them. This CDR3 is CASSEGEVPEAKNIQYF. For the CDR3, the DNA is TGTGCCAGCAGTGAAGGCGAGGTACCGGAAGCCAAAAACATTCAGTACTTC.

This clonotype was seen a few times. This chain joins TRBV20-1 and TRBJ2-3, with 11 bases aligning to TRBD2. The CDR3 runs 16 residues. Trimming cost V 3 bases and J 2 bases; bases outside gene matches: 7. Germline CDR1 reads DFQATT; CDR2 reads SNEGSKA (reference sequence). The CDR3 nucleotides are TGCAGTGCTAGTAAAGGGACTAGCGGATTCACAGATACGCAGTATTTT. Encoded protein: CSASKGTSGFTDTQYF.

Only a few counts were recorded for this clonotype. The rearrangement uses TRBV12-3 or TRBV12-4 and TRBJ2-5; TRBD2 might be the D (7 bases). V lost 2 bases to trimming and J lost 3 bases, with 28 bases between them. The CDR3 has 20 residues. CDR3 coding DNA: TGTGCCAGCAGTTTACGGGACACCAACACTGGGGGGGGGCCAAAAGAGACCCAGTACTTC. Amino acid sequence: CASSLRDTNTGGGPKETQYF.

This clonotype was seen many times. The chain links TRBV5-1 to TRBJ2-1, with D unresolved. The CDR3 runs to 16 residues. CDR1 and CDR2 (germline): SGHRS, YFSETQ. V shed 0 bases and J shed 4 bases, with 14 bases lying between them. The CDR3 DNA follows: TGCGCCAGCAGCTTGGTAGGTTCAACCCCATACAATGAGCAGTTCTTC. As protein: CASSLVGSTPYNEQFF.